Detailed here is one T cell receptor (beta chain). The source of the sample is a study of cytotoxic CD8 clonotypes in ibrutinib-treated CLL. The table came from immunoSEQ multiplex PCR; TCRdb's copy has only in-frame clones and leaves some out. The table records around 200,000 clones, about three quarters of them present only once. Trimming removed 0 bases from V and 3 bases from J, with 15 bases in between. The CDR3 has 15 amino acids. From germline, CDR1 is GTSNPN and CDR2 SVGIG (reference sequence). This TCR derives from a human donor with chronic lymphocytic leukemia. This specimen consisted of PBMCs, obtained after 12 months of ibrutinib treatment. The rearrangement uses TRBV30 and TRBJ2-7; tentatively, D is TRBD2 (6 bases). This CDR3 reads CAWSVGLRENYEQYF. CDR3 bases: TGTGCCTGGAGTGTAGGGCTCCGGGAGAACTACGAGCAGTACTTC.